One and the same sample provided the 14 T cell receptor beta chains below, sequenced in a study of shared clonotypes between healthy human individuals. Method: immunoSEQ multiplex PCR; TCRdb's copy keeps in-frame clones and lacks some. The sample has a few million clones, over 85% seen once; the top ten hold 0.39%. Specimen: naive CD4+ T cells from PBMCs. This sample's subset: CD45RA+ positively selected. These TCRs come from a man younger than 35 in good health. Some clones in this sample may be carry-over from other donors' samples.

Here the CDR3 DNA reads TGCAGCGTTGAGTGGCGCGGGAGCAACCCCTACGAGCAGTACTTC. Translated: CSVEWRGSNPYEQYF. V gene TRBV29-1 combines with J gene TRBJ2-7; 7 bases line up with TRBD2. In germline, CDR1 is SQVTM, CDR2 ANQGSEA. This CDR3 spans 15 amino acids. The ends lost 3 bases at V and 2 bases at J; junction bases unmatched: 10.

The chain recombines TRBV11-1 with TRBJ2-3, with 7 bases fitting TRBD2. V gave up 2 bases and J gave up 5 bases; unmatched junction bases: 13. CDR1 and CDR2 (germline): SGHAT, FQDESV (reference sequence). The CDR3 totals 17 residues. CDR3 sequence: CASSLRPGGGEGDTQYF. CDR3 bases: TGTGCCAGCAGCTTAAGGCCCGGTGGCGGGGAGGGAGATACGCAGTATTTT. The whole variable domain, filled in from reference TRBV11-1 and TRBJ2-3, reads EAEVAQSPRYKITEKSQAVAFWCDPISGHATLYWYRQILGQGPELLVQFQDESVVDDSQLPKDRFSAERLKGVDSTLKIQPAELGDSAMYLCASSLRPGGGEGDTQYFGPGTRLTVL.

The chain uses TRBV27 and TRBJ2-7, with D possibly being TRBD1 or TRBD2 (5 bases each). This CDR3 comprises 15 residues. V lost 2 bases to trimming and J lost 7 bases, with 18 bases between them. Germline loops: CDR1 MNHEY, CDR2 SMNVEV (reference sequence). The CDR3 here is CASSLARQGPREQYF. The CDR3 nucleotides read TGTGCCAGCAGTTTAGCTCGGCAGGGACCCCGTGAGCAGTACTTC.

This clone was detected only once. The chain couples TRBV29-1 to TRBJ2-3; tentatively, D is TRBD1 or TRBD2 (5 bases each). Germline V gene lookup returns CDR1 SQVTM and CDR2 ANQGSEA. The CDR3 is 14 amino acids. V lost 7 bases, J lost 4 bases, and 18 bases lay in between. CDR3 nucleotide sequence: TGCAGCGCCCGGGGCGGTAGGTTCGCAGATACGCAGTATTTT. Translated: CSARGGRFADTQYF.

This clone has just a few counts. The rearrangement uses TRBV11-1 and TRBJ1-5, with D perhaps TRBD1 (5 bases). Germline CDR1 reads SGHAT; CDR2 reads FQDESV (reference sequence). V shed 5 bases and J shed 7 bases, with 15 bases lying between them. The CDR3 extends over 14 amino acids. CDR3 in DNA: TGTGCCAGCAGCGAGATGGGGGTCGGACAGCCCCAGCATTTT. This translates into CASSEMGVGQPQHF.

The chain links TRBV5-1 to TRBJ2-3; 8 bases agree with TRBD2. CDR1 SGHRS and CDR2 YFSETQ come from the germline V gene. V dropped 4 bases and J dropped 4; count of bases not matched to a gene: 8. This CDR3 has 15 amino acids. The CDR3 DNA is TGCGCCAGCAGCAGCGGGAGAGGGTGGCCAGATACGCAGTATTTT. Amino acid sequence: CASSSGRGWPDTQYF.

The chain has TRBV28 and TRBJ2-1; D possibly corresponds to TRBD2 (6 bases). The CDR3 length is 13 residues. Between the trimmed V and J ends, which lost 4 bases and 13 bases, there was a span of 17 bases. The germline V gene has CDR1 MDHEN and CDR2 SYDVKM. Here the CDR3 reads CASSSNPGLRQFF. CDR3 DNA sequence: TGTGCCAGCAGTTCGAACCCGGGACTCCGTCAGTTCTTC.

The chain has TRBV7-2 and TRBJ2-1; D remains unclear. The CDR3 extends over 16 amino acids. Germline loops: CDR1 SGHTA, CDR2 FQGNSA. V lost 6 bases, J lost 8 bases, and 23 bases lay in between. In nucleotides, the CDR3 is TGTGCCAGCAGTAAAAACGGGCGAAATATGCAGGATGAGCAGTTCTTC. Its translation: CASSKNGRNMQDEQFF.

The chain links TRBV7-8 to TRBJ1-2, with no clear D. Trimming left V 6 bases short and J 8 bases short, with 13 bases between. CDR1 and CDR2 from the germline V gene are SGHVS and FQNEAQ. CDR3 size: 12 residues. The CDR3: CASSSLGLGYTF. CDR3 DNA sequence: TGTGCCAGCAGTTCCCTTGGCTTAGGCTACACCTTC.

The chain carries TRBV5-1 and TRBJ2-1; TRBD1 is a possible D gene (6 bases). The CDR3 is made up of 15 amino acids. Germline CDR1 reads SGHRS; CDR2 reads YFSETQ. The ends were cut back, 4 bases at V and 3 bases at J, with 14 bases in the middle. CDR3 coding DNA: TGCGCCAGCAGCGTGGACAGTGAAATCTACAATGAGCAGTTCTTC. It specifies CASSVDSEIYNEQFF.

This clone was counted a few times. The chain is built from TRBV28 and TRBJ1-2, with TRBD1 as a possible D gene (6 bases). V lost 6 bases and J 3 bases, leaving 11 bases between the germline ends. Germline V lookup: CDR1 MDHEN, CDR2 SYDVKM. This CDR3 has 13 amino acids. In nucleotides, the CDR3 is TGTGCCAGCAGACGCGGACAGCACTATGGCTACACCTTC. Amino acids: CASRRGQHYGYTF.

The rearrangement links TRBV5-3 to TRBJ2-7; 7 nucleotides align to TRBD1. Being an ORF, TRBV5-3 has a function that is uncertain. With V trimmed by 0 bases and J by 5 bases, 5 bases remained unmatched. There are 14 residues in the CDR3. In DNA form, the CDR3 reads TGTGCCAGAAGCTTGGGCGACAGGGTCCACGAGCAGTACTTC. Residues: CARSLGDRVHEQYF.

Regarding this clone: This sample includes further DNA sequences coding for the same CDR3. The rearrangement links TRBV9 to TRBJ2-1; TRBD2 might be the D (6 bases). Germline values: CDR1 SGDLS, CDR2 YYNGEE. The CDR3 loop spans 15 amino acids. Trimming stripped 2 bases from V and 1 base from J, with 10 bases between. Here the CDR3 reads CASSVGGESYNEQFF. CDR3 DNA: TGTGCCAGCAGCGTTGGCGGGGAGTCCTACAATGAGCAGTTCTTC.

This clone was seen only once. V gene TRBV5-1 combines with J gene TRBJ2-7; D possibly corresponds to TRBD2 (5 bases). The length of the CDR3 is 15 residues. The V and J ends lost 0 bases and 0 bases respectively, with 10 bases between them. Germline V gene lookup returns CDR1 SGHRS and CDR2 YFSETQ. CDR3 sequence reads: CASSLVGSGSYEQYF. CDR3 bases: TGCGCCAGCAGCTTGGTTGGGAGCGGCTCCTACGAGCAGTACTTC.